This section outlines one T cell receptor (beta chain) sequence together with its context. Its antigen is still unknown. Compared with germline, one end of the junction differs, possibly owing to a read error. The record originates from a study of T cells in Graves' hyperthyroidism and ophthalmopathy. The study, taken as a whole, reports: Researchers found most expanded thyroid clonotypes above 0.001 in blood as well. Before onset, by a median of around six months, the model predicted ophthalmopathy.

The CDR3 totals 13 residues. Germline V gene sequence: CDR1 SGHRS, CDR2 YFSETQ. Hyperthyroidism, newly diagnosed and lasting under 2 months, affected patients aged 18 to 65. The source material, RNA transcripts, was used to amplify TCR beta CDR3 regions. Primed by the HTBI set, a first-round RT-PCR was run on the TCR CDR3. One entry per CDR3 protein, called by TCRdb with MiXCR from the multiplex PCR reads. The sample includes 370,000 or so distinct CDR3 sequences, 15% to 19% of them seen just once. This TCR came from a woman aged 18-29 years with Graves' hyperthyroidism that later progressed to Graves' ophthalmopathy. Input material: blood. J is TRBJ2-7 and V is TRBV5-1; D unresolved. Written as DNA, the CDR3 is TGCGCCAGCAGCTTGCAGACCTCCTACGAGCAGCACTTC. This gives the protein CASSLQTSYEQHF.